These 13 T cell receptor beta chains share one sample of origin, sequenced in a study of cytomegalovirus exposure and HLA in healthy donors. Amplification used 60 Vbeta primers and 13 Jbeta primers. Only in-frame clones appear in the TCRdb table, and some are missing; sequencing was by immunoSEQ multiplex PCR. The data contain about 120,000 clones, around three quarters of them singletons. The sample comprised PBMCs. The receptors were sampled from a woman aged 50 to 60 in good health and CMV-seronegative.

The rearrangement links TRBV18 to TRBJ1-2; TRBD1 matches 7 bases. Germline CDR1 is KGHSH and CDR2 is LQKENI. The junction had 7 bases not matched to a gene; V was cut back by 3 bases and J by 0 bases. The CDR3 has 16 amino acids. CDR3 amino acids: CASSPGRQGPNYGYTF. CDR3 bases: TGTGCCAGCTCACCGGGGCGACAGGGACCTAACTATGGCTACACCTTC.

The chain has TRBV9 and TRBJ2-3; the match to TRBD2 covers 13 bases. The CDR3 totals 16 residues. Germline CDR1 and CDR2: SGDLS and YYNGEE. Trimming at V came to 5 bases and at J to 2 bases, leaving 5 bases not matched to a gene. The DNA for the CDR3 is TGTGCCAGCAGATCCGGGACTAGCGGGACCACAGATACGCAGTATTTT. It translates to CASRSGTSGTTDTQYF.

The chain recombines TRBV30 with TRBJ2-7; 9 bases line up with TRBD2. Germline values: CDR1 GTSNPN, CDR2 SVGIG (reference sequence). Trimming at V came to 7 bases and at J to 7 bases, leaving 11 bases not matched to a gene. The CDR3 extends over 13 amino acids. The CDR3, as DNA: TGTGCCTTGAGGCGGGAGGGGTTTGGAGAGCAGTACTTC. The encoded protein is CALRREGFGEQYF.

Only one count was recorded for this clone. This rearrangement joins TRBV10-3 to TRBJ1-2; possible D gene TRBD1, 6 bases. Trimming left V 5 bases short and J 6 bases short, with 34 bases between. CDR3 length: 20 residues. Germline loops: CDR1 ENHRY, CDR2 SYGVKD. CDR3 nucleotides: TGTGCCATCAGTTCCCGCCCACAGGGTCGTTGGCCCCAGACTACTGATGGCTACACCTTC. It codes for CAISSRPQGRWPQTTDGYTF.

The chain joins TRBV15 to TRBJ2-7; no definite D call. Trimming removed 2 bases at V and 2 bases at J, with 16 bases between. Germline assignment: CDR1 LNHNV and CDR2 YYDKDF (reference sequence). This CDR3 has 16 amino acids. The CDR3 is CATSRSSTPPPYEQYF. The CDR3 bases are TGTGCCACCAGCAGATCTAGTACCCCACCGCCCTACGAGCAGTACTTC.

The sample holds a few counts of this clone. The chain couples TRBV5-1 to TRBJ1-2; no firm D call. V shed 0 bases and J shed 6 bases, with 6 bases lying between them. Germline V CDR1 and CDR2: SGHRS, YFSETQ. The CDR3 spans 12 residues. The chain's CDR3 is CASSLDSNGYTF. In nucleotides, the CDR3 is TGCGCCAGCAGCTTGGACTCGAATGGCTACACCTTC.

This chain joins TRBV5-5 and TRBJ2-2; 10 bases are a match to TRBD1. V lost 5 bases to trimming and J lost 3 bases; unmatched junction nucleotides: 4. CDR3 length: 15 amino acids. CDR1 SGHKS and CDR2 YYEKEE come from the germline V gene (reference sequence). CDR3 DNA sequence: TGTGCCAGCAGTCCGGGACAGGGGCACACCGGGGAGCTGTTTTTT. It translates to CASSPGQGHTGELFF.

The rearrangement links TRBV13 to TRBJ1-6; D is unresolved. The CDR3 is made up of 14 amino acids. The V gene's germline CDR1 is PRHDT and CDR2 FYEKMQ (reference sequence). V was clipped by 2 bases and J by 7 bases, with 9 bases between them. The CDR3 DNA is TGTGCCAGCAGCTTAAGAGCTACCAATTCACCCCTCCACTTT. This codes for CASSLRATNSPLHF.

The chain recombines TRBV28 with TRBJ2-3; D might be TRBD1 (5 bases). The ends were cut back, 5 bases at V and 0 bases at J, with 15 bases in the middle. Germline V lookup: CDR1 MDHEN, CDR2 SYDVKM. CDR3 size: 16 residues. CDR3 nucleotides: TGTGCCAGCAGTCCACCCCCAGGGTCTAGCACAGATACGCAGTATTTT. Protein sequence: CASSPPPGSSTDTQYF. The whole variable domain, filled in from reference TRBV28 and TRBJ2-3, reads DVKVTQSSRYLVKRTGEKVFLECVQDMDHENMFWYRQDPGLGLRLIYFSYDVKMKEKGDIPEGYSVSREKKERFSLILESASTNQTSMYLCASSPPPGSSTDTQYFGPGTRLTVL.

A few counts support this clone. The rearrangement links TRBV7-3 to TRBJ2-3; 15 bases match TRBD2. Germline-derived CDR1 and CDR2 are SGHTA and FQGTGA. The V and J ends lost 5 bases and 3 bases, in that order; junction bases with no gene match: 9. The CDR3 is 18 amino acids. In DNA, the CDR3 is TGTGCCAGCAGCCGCGGACTAGCGGGAGGGCCAAATACAGATACGCAGTATTTT. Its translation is CASSRGLAGGPNTDTQYF.

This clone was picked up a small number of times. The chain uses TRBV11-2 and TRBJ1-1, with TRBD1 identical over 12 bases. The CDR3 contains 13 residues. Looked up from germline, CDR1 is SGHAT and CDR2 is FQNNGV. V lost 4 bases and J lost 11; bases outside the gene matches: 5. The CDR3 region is CASSWGQGAQAFF. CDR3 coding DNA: TGTGCCAGCAGCTGGGGACAGGGGGCGCAGGCTTTCTTT.

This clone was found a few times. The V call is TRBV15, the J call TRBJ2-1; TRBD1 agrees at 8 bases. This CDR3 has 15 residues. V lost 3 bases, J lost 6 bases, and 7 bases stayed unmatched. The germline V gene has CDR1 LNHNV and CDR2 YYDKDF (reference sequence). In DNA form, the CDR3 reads TGTGCCACCAGCAGTGACGGGACAGGCCTCAATGAGCAGTTCTTC. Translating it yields CATSSDGTGLNEQFF.

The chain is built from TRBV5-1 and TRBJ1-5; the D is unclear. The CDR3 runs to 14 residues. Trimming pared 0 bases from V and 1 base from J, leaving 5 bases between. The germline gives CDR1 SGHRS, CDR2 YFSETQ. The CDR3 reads CASSLGGSNQPQHF. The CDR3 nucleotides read TGCGCCAGCAGCTTGGGTGGCAGCAATCAGCCCCAGCATTTT.